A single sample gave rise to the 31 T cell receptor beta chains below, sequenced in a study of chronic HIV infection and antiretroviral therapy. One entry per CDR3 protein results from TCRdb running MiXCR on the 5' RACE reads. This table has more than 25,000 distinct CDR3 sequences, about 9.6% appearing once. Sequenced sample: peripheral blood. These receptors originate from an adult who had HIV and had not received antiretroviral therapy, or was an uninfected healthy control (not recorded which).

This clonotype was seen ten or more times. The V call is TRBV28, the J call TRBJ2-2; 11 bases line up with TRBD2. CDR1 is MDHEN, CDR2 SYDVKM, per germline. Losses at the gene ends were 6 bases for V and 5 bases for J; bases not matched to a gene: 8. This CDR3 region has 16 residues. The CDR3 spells CASRPRLAGRTGELFF. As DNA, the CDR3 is TGTGCCAGCAGACCCCGACTAGCGGGACGGACCGGGGAGCTGTTTTTT. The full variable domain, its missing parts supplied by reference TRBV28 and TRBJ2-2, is DVKVTQSSRYLVKRTGEKVFLECVQDMDHENMFWYRQDPGLGLRLIYFSYDVKMKEKGDIPEGYSVSREKKERFSLILESASTNQTSMYLCASRPRLAGRTGELFFGEGSRLTVL.

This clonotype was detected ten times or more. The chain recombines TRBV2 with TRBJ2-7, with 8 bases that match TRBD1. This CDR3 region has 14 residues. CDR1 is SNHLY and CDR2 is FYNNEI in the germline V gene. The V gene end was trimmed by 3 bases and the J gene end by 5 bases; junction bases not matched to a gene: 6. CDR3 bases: TGTGCCAGCAGTGAGGACAGGGTGTTCCACGAGCAGTACTTC. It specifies CASSEDRVFHEQYF.

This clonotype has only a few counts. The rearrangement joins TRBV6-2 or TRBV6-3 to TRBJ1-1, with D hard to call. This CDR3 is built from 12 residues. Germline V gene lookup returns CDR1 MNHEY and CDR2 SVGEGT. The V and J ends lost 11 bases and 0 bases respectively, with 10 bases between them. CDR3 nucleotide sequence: TGTGCCTCGCGGCGACTGAACACTGAAGCTTTCTTT. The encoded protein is CASRRLNTEAFF.

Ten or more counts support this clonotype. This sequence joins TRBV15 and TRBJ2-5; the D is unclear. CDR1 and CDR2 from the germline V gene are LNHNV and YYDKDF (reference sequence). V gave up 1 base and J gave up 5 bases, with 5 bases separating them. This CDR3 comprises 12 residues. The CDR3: CATSRARETQYF. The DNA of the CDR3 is TGTGCCACCAGCAGAGCTAGGGAGACCCAGTACTTC.

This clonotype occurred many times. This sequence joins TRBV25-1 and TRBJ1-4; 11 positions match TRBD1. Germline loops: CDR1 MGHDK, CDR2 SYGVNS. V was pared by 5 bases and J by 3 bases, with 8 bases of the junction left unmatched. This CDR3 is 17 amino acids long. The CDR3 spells CASSTWTGGVANEKLFF. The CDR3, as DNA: TGTGCCAGCAGTACCTGGACAGGGGGCGTGGCTAATGAAAAACTGTTTTTT.

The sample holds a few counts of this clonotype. CDR3 bases: TGCAGCGTTGAAGCGGGACAGGGGAATGGCTACACCTTC. Translating gives CSVEAGQGNGYTF. The V call is TRBV29-1, the J call TRBJ1-2, with 10 bases that match TRBD1. J lost 6 bases, V lost 1 base, and 2 bases had no gene match. This CDR3 is 13 amino acids long. Germline V gives CDR1 SQVTM, CDR2 ANQGSEA.

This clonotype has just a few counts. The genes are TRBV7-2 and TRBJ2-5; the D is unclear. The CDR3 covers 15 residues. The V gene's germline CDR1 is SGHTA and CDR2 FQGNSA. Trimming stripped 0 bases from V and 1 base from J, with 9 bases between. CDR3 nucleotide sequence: TGTGCCAGCAGCTTAGCAGTAGAACTCCAAGAGACCCAGTACTTC. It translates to CASSLAVELQETQYF.

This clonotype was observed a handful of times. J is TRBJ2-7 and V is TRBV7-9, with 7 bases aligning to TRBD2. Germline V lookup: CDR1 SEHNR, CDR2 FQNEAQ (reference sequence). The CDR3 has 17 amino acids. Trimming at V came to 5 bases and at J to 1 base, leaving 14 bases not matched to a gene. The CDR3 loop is CASSPTLTSSNSYEQYF. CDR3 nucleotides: TGTGCCAGCAGCCCGACCTTGACTAGCTCCAATTCCTACGAGCAGTACTTC. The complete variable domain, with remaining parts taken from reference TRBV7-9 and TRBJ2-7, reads DTGVSQNPRHKITKRGQNVTFRCDPISEHNRLYWYRQTLGQGPEFLTYFQNEAQLEKSRLLSDRFSAERPKGSFSTLEIQRTEQGDSAMYLCASSPTLTSSNSYEQYFGPGTRLTVT.

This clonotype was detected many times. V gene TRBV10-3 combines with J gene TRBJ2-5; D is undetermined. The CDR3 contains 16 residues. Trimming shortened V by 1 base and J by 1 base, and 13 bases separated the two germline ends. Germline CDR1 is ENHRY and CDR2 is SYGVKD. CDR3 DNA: TGTGCCATCAGTGAGTTCAAACACGAGGTCCAAGAGACCCAGTACTTC. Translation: CAISEFKHEVQETQYF.

The CDR3 spells CASSLFPLAGGPYEQYF. CDR3 in DNA: TGTGCCAGCAGTTTGTTCCCGCTAGCGGGAGGCCCCTACGAGCAGTACTTC. V gene TRBV12-3 or TRBV12-4 combines with J gene TRBJ2-7; 11 bases match TRBD2. The CDR3 is made up of 17 amino acids. V shed 3 bases, J shed 2 bases, and the junction held 9 bases outside the gene matches.

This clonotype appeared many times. The CDR3 DNA follows: TGCAGCGCCCGTCTAGATAGCAATCAGCCCCAGCATTTT. It is translated as CSARLDSNQPQHF. The rearrangement joins TRBV29-1 to TRBJ1-5; no reliable D call. Germline V lookup: CDR1 SQVTM, CDR2 ANQGSEA. The CDR3 is 13 amino acids. V was clipped by 7 bases and J by 0 bases, with 10 bases between them.

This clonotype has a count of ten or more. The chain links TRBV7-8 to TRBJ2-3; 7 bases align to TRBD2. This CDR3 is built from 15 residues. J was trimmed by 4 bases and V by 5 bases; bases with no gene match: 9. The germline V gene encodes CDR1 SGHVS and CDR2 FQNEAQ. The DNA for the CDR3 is TGTGCCAGCAGCCCTGACGGACTAGTTCCAGATACGCAGTATTTT. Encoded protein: CASSPDGLVPDTQYF.

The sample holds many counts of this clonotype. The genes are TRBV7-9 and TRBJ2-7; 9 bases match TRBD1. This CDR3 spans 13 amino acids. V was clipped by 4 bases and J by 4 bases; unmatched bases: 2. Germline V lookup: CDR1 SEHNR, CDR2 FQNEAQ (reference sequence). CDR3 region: CASSYGTGYEQYF. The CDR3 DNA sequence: TGTGCCAGCAGCTATGGGACAGGGTACGAGCAGTACTTC.

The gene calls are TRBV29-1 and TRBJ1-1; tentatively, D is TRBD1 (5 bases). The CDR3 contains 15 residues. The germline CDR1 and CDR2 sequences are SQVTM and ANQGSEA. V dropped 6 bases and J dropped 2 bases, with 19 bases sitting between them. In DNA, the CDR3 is TGCAGCGTCCGCCTATGGAGAGGGGATAACACTGAAGCTTTCTTT. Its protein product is CSVRLWRGDNTEAFF.

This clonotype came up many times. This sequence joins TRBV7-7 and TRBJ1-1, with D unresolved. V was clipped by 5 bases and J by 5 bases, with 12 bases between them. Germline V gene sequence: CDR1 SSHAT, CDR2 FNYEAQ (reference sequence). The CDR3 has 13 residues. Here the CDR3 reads CASSALVGTEAFF. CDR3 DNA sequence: TGTGCCAGCAGCGCTCTGGTGGGTACTGAAGCTTTCTTT.

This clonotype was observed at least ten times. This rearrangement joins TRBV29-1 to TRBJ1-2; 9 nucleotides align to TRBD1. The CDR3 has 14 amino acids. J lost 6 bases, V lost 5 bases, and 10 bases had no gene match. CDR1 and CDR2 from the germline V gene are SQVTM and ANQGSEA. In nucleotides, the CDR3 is TGCAGCGTTAGGGGGACAGGGAATTGGGATGGCTACACCTTC. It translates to CSVRGTGNWDGYTF.

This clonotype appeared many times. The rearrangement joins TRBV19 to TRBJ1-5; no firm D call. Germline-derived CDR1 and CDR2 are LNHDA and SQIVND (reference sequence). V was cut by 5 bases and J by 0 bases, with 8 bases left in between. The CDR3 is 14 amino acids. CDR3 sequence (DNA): TGTGCCAGTAGTCCCGAAGGTAGCAATCAGCCCCAGCATTTT. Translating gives CASSPEGSNQPQHF.

The CDR3 spells CSVDLATQYF. In nucleotides, the CDR3 is TGCAGCGTTGACCTGGCTACGCAGTATTTT. The rearrangement joins TRBV29-1 to TRBJ2-3; D gene unclear. The CDR3 contains 10 residues. Trimming removed 3 bases from V and 8 bases from J, with 6 bases in between. CDR1 is SQVTM and CDR2 is ANQGSEA in the germline V gene.

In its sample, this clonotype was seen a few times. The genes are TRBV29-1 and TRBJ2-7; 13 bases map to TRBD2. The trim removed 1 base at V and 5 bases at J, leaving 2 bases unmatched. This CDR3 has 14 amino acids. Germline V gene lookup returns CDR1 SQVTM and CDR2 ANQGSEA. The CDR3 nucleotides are TGCAGCGTTGAAGGGACTAGCGGGAGACACGAGCAGTACTTC. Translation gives CSVEGTSGRHEQYF.

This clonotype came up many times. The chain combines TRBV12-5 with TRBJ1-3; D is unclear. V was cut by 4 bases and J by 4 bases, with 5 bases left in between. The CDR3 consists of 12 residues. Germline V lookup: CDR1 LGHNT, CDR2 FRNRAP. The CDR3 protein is CASGWSGNTIYF. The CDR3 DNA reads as TGTGCTAGTGGTTGGTCCGGAAACACCATATATTTT.

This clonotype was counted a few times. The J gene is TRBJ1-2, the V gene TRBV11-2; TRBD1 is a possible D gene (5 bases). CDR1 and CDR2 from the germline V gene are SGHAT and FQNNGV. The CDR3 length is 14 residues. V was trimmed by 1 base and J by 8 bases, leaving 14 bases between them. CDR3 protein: CASSLAPGGGGYTF. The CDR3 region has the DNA TGTGCCAGCAGCTTAGCCCCCGGGGGGGGAGGCTACACCTTC.

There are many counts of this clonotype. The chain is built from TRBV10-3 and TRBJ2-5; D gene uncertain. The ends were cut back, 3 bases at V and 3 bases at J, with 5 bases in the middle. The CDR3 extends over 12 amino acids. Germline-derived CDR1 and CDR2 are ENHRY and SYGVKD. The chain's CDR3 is CAISEGEETQYF. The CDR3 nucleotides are TGTGCCATCAGTGAAGGCGAAGAGACCCAGTACTTC.

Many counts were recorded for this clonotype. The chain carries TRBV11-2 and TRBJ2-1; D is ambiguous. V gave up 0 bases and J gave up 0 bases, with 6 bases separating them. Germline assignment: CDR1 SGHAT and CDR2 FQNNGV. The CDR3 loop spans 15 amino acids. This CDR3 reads CASSLDMGSYNEQFF. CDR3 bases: TGTGCCAGCAGCTTAGACATGGGCTCCTACAATGAGCAGTTCTTC.

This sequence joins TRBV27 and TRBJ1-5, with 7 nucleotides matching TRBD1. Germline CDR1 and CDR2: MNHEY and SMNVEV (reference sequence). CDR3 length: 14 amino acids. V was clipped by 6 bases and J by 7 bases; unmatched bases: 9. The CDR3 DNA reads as TGTGCCAGCAGCATAACAGGGGAGGGCCAGCCCCAGCATTTT. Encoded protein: CASSITGEGQPQHF.

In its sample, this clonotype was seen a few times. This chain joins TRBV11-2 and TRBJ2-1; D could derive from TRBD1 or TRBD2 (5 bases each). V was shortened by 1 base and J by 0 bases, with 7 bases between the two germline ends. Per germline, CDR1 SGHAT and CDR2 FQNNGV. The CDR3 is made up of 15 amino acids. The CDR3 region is CASSLGGSSYNEQFF. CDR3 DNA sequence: TGTGCCAGCAGCTTAGGGGGGAGCTCCTACAATGAGCAGTTCTTC.

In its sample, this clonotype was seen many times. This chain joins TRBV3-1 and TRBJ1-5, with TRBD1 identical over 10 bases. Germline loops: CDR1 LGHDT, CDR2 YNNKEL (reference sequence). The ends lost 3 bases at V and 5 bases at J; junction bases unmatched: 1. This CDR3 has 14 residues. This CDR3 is CASSHGQGDQPQHF. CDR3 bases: TGTGCCAGCAGCCACGGACAGGGGGATCAGCCCCAGCATTTT. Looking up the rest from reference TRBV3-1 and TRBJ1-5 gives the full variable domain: DTAVSQTPKYLVTQMGNDKSIKCEQNLGHDTMYWYKQDSKKFLKIMFSYNNKELIINETVPNRFSPKSPDKAHLNLHINSLELGDSAVYFCASSHGQGDQPQHFGDGTRLSIL.

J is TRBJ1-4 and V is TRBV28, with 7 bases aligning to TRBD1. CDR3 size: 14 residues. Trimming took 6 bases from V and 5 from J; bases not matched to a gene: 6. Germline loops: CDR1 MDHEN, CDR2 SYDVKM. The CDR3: CASSPGDRNEKLFF. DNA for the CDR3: TGTGCCAGCAGCCCCGGGGACAGAAATGAAAAACTGTTTTTT. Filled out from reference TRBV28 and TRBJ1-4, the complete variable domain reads DVKVTQSSRYLVKRTGEKVFLECVQDMDHENMFWYRQDPGLGLRLIYFSYDVKMKEKGDIPEGYSVSREKKERFSLILESASTNQTSMYLCASSPGDRNEKLFFGSGTQLSVL.

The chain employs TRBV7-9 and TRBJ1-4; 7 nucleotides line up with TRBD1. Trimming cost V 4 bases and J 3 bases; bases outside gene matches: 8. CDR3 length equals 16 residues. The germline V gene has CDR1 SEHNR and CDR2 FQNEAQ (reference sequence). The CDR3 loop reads CASSWEQGKANEKLFF. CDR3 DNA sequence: TGTGCCAGCAGCTGGGAACAGGGGAAGGCTAATGAAAAACTGTTTTTT.

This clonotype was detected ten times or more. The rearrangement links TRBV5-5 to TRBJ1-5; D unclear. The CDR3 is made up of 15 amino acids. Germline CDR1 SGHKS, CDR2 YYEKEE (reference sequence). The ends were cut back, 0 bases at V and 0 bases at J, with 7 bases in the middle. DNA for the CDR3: TGTGCCAGCAGCTTGGCAGATTCTAGCAATCAGCCCCAGCATTTT. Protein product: CASSLADSSNQPQHF. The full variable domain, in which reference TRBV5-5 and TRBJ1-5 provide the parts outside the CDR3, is DAGVTQSPTHLIKTRGQQVTLRCSPISGHKSVSWYQQVLGQGPQFIFQYYEKEERGRGNFPDRFSARQFPNYSSELNVNALLLGDSALYLCASSLADSSNQPQHFGDGTRLSIL.

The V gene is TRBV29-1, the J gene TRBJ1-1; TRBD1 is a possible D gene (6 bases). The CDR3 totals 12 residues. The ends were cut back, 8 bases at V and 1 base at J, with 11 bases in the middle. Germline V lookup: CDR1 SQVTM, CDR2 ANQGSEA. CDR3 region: CSSADRNTEAFF. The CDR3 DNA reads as TGCAGCTCTGCGGACAGGAACACTGAAGCTTTCTTT.

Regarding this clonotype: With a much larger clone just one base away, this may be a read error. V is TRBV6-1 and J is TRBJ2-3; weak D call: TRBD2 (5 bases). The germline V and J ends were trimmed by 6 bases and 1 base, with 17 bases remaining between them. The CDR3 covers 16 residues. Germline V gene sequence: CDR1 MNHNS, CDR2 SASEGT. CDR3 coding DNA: TGTGCCAGCAGCTCCGCTCGAGCGGACTGCACAGATACGCAGTATTTT. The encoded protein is CASSSARADCTDTQYF.